This TCR beta chain was recovered during a study of T cells in Graves' hyperthyroidism and ophthalmopathy. About this clonotype itself: The antigen remains unidentified.

TCR beta CDR3 regions were amplified from RNA. Using the HTBI primer set, a first-round RT-PCR was run on the TCR CDR3. TCRdb re-called the multiplex PCR reads with MiXCR, one entry per CDR3 protein. The table lists hundreds of thousands of distinct CDR3 sequences, 38% of them singletons. Study outcomes and limitations: The majority of expanded thyroid clonotypes above 0.001 also appeared in blood.

The PBMCs had their origin in roughly 9.4 ml of fresh peripheral blood. The CDR3 loop spans 16 amino acids. Germline V CDR1 and CDR2: SGHRS, YFSETQ. V lost 0 bases, J lost 6 bases, and 9 bases stayed unmatched. This TCR derives from a man between 18 and 35 years old with Graves' hyperthyroidism. Sequencing was carried out using blood. The chain is built from TRBV5-1 and TRBJ2-7, with 10 bases matching TRBD1. CDR3 residues: CASSLDGTGDRSEQYF. CDR3 sequence (DNA): TGCGCCAGCAGCTTGGACGGGACAGGGGATAGGAGCGAGCAGTACTTC.